This T cell receptor beta chain was sequenced for a study of human T cells and chemical hapten exposure. As to time point: pre-sensitization, week 0. The sample's treatment: therapeutic diphenylcyclopropenone sensitization with weekly scalp DPC. Broader study findings: Patch test score was positively correlated with the counts of TCRs that had expanded at PT1.

Germline V gene lookup returns CDR1 SEHNR and CDR2 FQNEAQ (reference sequence). This CDR3 is built from 15 residues. Trimming removed 1 base at V and 1 base at J, with 10 bases between. For the library, individual cDNA molecules each received unique molecular identifiers. TCRdb redid the calling of the RACE reads with MiXCR, one entry per CDR3 protein. The table shows more than 300,000 distinct CDR3 sequences, with 5.5% occurring only once. With regard to this clonotype: The antigen is undetermined.

Sequenced material: whole blood, taken in connection with sensitization to the hapten diphenylcyclopropenone (DPC). The receptor comes from a woman aged 18-35 years with alopecia areata. Some clones in this sample may be carry-over from other donors' samples. The V and J genes are TRBV7-9 and TRBJ1-1, with D perhaps matching TRBD1 (6 bases). The CDR3 reads CASSLGGAANTEAFF. The CDR3 region has the DNA TGTGCCAGCAGCTTAGGGGGGGCGGCGAACACTGAAGCTTTCTTT.